This entry lists 27 T cell receptor beta chains sequenced from one sample in a study of Tregs in tolerant kidney transplant recipients. Using immunoSEQ multiplex PCR, the repertoire was profiled, and TCRdb retains in-frame clones only, with some absent. The table records some 66,000 clones, roughly 92% of them present only once. The source was CD8+ T cells from blood, collected before the transplant. The receptors shown here come from a human donor who received a combined kidney and bone marrow transplant.

To note about this clone: At one end the junction does not follow the germline gene, possibly because of a read error. This chain connects TRBV9 to TRBJ2-3; 8 bases are shared with TRBD1. CDR3 size: 15 residues. Germline CDR1 is SGDLS and CDR2 is YYNGEE. The DNA of the CDR3 is TGTGCCAGCACCGTACAGGGGGGAGTCACAGATACGCAGTATTTT. Its translation is CASTVQGGVTDTQYF.

This clone was found a few times. The chain is built from TRBV2 and TRBJ2-7, with D hard to call. The CDR3 length is 11 residues. Germline assignment: CDR1 SNHLY and CDR2 FYNNEI. Deletions cut 2 bases from V and 9 bases from J, with 8 bases between. As DNA, the CDR3 is TGTGCCAGCAGTGAAAGTCAGTGGCAGTACTTC. Protein sequence: CASSESQWQYF.

This clone was observed once. The chain uses TRBV29-1 and TRBJ1-2; D uncertain. Germline lookup yields CDR1 SQVTM and CDR2 ANQGSEA. Trimming shortened V by 5 bases and J by 4 bases, and 8 bases separated the two germline ends. There are 11 residues in the CDR3. The CDR3 here is CSVPWSYGYTF. CDR3 DNA sequence: TGCAGCGTTCCTTGGAGCTATGGCTACACCTTC.

V usage is TRBV4-2 and J usage is TRBJ1-1, with D hard to call. This CDR3 has 14 amino acids. In germline, CDR1 is LGHNA, CDR2 YNFKEQ. Trimming removed 4 bases at V and 0 bases at J, with 9 bases between. CDR3 amino acids: CASSLNNMNTEAFF. The CDR3 DNA sequence: TGTGCCAGCAGCCTGAACAACATGAACACTGAAGCTTTCTTT.

The chain is built from TRBV4-1 and TRBJ2-7, with 9 positions matching TRBD1. V gave up 4 bases and J gave up 6 bases; unmatched junction bases: 10. Germline assignment: CDR1 MGHRA and CDR2 YSYEKL. The CDR3 extends over 15 amino acids. CDR3: CASSRTGTGRSEQYF. The DNA for the CDR3 is TGCGCCAGCAGCCGGACCGGGACAGGGCGTTCCGAGCAGTACTTC.

The chain couples TRBV15 to TRBJ1-5; D is unresolved. The germline V gene encodes CDR1 LNHNV and CDR2 YYDKDF (reference sequence). Trimming pared 3 bases from V and 4 bases from J, leaving 4 bases between. The CDR3 is 12 residues long. CDR3 coding DNA: TGTGCCACCAGCAGCTCGAATCAGCCCCAGCATTTT. Its protein is CATSSSNQPQHF.

The V gene is TRBV7-9, the J gene TRBJ2-1, with D maybe TRBD2 (6 bases). Germline CDR1 and CDR2: SEHNR and FQNEAQ (reference sequence). The CDR3 has 15 amino acids. With 5 bases removed from V and 0 bases from J, the gap between germline ends came to 11 bases. CDR3 in DNA: TGTGCCAGCAGCATGGGGAGGAGCTCCTACAATGAGCAGTTCTTC. Translated, it gives CASSMGRSSYNEQFF.

V and J are TRBV6-6 and TRBJ2-4, with a possible D match to TRBD1 (6 bases). The ends were cut back, 6 bases at V and 3 bases at J, with 12 bases in the middle. This CDR3 has 14 amino acids. CDR1 and CDR2 (germline): MNHNY, SVGAGI (reference sequence). CDR3 residues: CASSPGESKNIQYF. In nucleotides, the CDR3 is TGTGCCAGCAGCCCAGGGGAAAGCAAAAACATTCAGTACTTC.

This rearrangement joins TRBV6-5 to TRBJ2-5, with TRBD1 matching 8 bases. The CDR3 spans 15 residues. The V gene end was trimmed by 3 bases and the J gene end by 4 bases; junction bases not matched to a gene: 7. The germline CDR1 and CDR2 sequences are MNHEY and SVGAGI. The CDR3 spells CASSYSQGAGETQYF. CDR3 nucleotides: TGTGCCAGCAGTTATTCCCAGGGGGCGGGAGAGACCCAGTACTTC.

This chain links TRBV4-2 with TRBJ1-2; TRBD1 matches 9 bases. The CDR3 runs to 16 residues. Germline V gene lookup returns CDR1 LGHNA and CDR2 YNFKEQ. V shed 1 base, J shed 3 bases, and the junction held 6 bases outside the gene matches. CDR3 sequence reads: CASSQGWDRVDYGYTF. CDR3 sequence (DNA): TGTGCCAGCAGCCAAGGGTGGGACAGGGTGGACTATGGCTACACCTTC.

The rearrangement links TRBV5-4 to TRBJ1-2, with D maybe TRBD1 (5 bases). Germline V gene lookup returns CDR1 SGHNT and CDR2 YYREEE (reference sequence). V lost 0 bases and J lost 2, with 8 bases in between. The CDR3 runs to 14 residues. CDR3 region: CASSLGQGNYGYTF. The CDR3 nucleotides read TGTGCCAGCAGCTTGGGTCAGGGAAACTATGGCTACACCTTC.

This clone was counted a few times. V usage is TRBV21-1 and J usage is TRBJ2-1; no check of the table's D call, TRBD2, against the DNA was made. TRBV21-1 is a pseudogene segment. The CDR3 is 18 amino acids. The CDR3 DNA sequence: TGTGCCAGCAGCAAAGGTCACGGACTAGCGGGAGGTGGGAATGAGCAGTTCTTC. Its protein product is CASSKGHGLAGGGNEQFF.

V and J are TRBV28 and TRBJ2-2, with a weak D call TRBD1 (6 bases). The CDR3 totals 16 residues. The V gene's germline CDR1 is MDHEN and CDR2 SYDVKM. The V gene lost 5 bases and the J gene lost 2 bases, with 15 bases spanning the gap. This CDR3 reads CASSPNRAINTGELFF. CDR3 nucleotide sequence: TGTGCCAGCAGTCCTAACAGGGCGATAAACACCGGGGAGCTGTTTTTT.

This clone was seen once. V gene TRBV7-9 combines with J gene TRBJ2-2; 7 nucleotides align to TRBD1. The length of the CDR3 is 15 residues. V shed 4 bases, J shed 2 bases, and the junction held 4 bases outside the gene matches. CDR1 is SEHNR, CDR2 FQNEAQ, per germline (reference sequence). CDR3 nucleotide sequence: TGTGCCAGCAGCTCGACAGGGCCTAACACCGGGGAGCTGTTTTTT. Its protein is CASSSTGPNTGELFF.

The chain couples TRBV11-2 to TRBJ2-7; 10 nucleotides match TRBD2. The germline V gene has CDR1 SGHAT and CDR2 FQNNGV. The V gene end was trimmed by 1 base and the J gene end by 5 bases; junction bases not matched to a gene: 8. The CDR3 is 16 residues long. The CDR3: CASSLAGAGGPHEQYF. The DNA of the CDR3 is TGTGCCAGCAGCTTAGCTGGAGCGGGAGGGCCACACGAGCAGTACTTC.

This chain's CDR3 is CASSPSVQGTMGQETQYF. For the CDR3, the DNA is TGTGCCAGCTCACCATCGGTACAGGGTACGATGGGCCAAGAGACCCAGTACTTC. V gene TRBV18 combines with J gene TRBJ2-5, with a tentative D call TRBD1 (6 bases). The V gene lost 2 bases and the J gene lost 1 base, with 20 bases spanning the gap. Germline-derived CDR1 and CDR2 are KGHSH and LQKENI. The CDR3 spans 18 residues.

V gene TRBV11-2 combines with J gene TRBJ2-1; TRBD2 agrees at 12 bases. The V gene's germline CDR1 is SGHAT and CDR2 FQNNGV. With 4 bases clipped from V and 0 bases from J, the junction kept 4 bases outside the gene matches. The CDR3 covers 17 residues. The CDR3, as DNA: TGTGCCAGCAGCTCGACTAGCGGGAGTGGCTCCTACAATGAGCAGTTCTTC. Translating it yields CASSSTSGSGSYNEQFF.

The J gene is TRBJ1-6, the V gene TRBV27; 8 positions match TRBD1. CDR3 length: 14 residues. V trimming: 2 bases; J trimming: 8 bases; junction bases outside the gene matches: 2. Per germline, CDR1 MNHEY and CDR2 SMNVEV (reference sequence). In nucleotides, the CDR3 is TGTGCCAGCAGTTTAGGACAGGGCTATTCACCCCTCCACTTT. Its translation: CASSLGQGYSPLHF.

The J gene is TRBJ2-7, the V gene TRBV5-5, with TRBD1 identical over 8 bases. Germline assignment: CDR1 SGHKS and CDR2 YYEKEE (reference sequence). The CDR3 length is 16 residues. V was pared by 0 bases and J by 2 bases, with 7 bases of the junction left unmatched. As DNA, the CDR3 is TGTGCCAGCAGCTTGGGGGGAGCAGGGGGCACCTACGAGCAGTACTTC. Protein product: CASSLGGAGGTYEQYF.

The V and J genes are TRBV15 and TRBJ2-7; no clear D gene. The CDR3 sequence is 14 residues long. The germline gives CDR1 LNHNV, CDR2 YYDKDF (reference sequence). V lost 4 bases to trimming and J lost 4 bases, with 14 bases between them. CDR3 sequence (DNA): TGTGCCACCAGCACGATTCCTCTTCGGTACGAGCAGTACTTC. Its protein product is CATSTIPLRYEQYF.

This chain connects TRBV29-1 to TRBJ1-1, with TRBD1 as a possible D gene (6 bases). Germline V gene sequence: CDR1 SQVTM, CDR2 ANQGSEA. This CDR3 has 13 amino acids. V was cut by 6 bases and J by 6 bases, with 17 bases left in between. The CDR3 DNA reads as TGCAGCGTCCGAACCCGTAGGGGGTCTGAAGCTTTCTTT. It is translated as CSVRTRRGSEAFF.

The chain couples TRBV5-5 to TRBJ1-2, with D unresolved. Trimming took off 2 bases at V and 6 bases at J, with 8 bases between the two ends. The CDR3 extends over 12 amino acids. CDR1 is SGHKS, CDR2 YYEKEE, per germline (reference sequence). CDR3 DNA: TGTGCCAGCAGCTTCGACGGGGATGGCTACACCTTC. This translates into CASSFDGDGYTF.

The V call is TRBV28, the J call TRBJ1-4, with D unclear. CDR1 MDHEN and CDR2 SYDVKM come from the germline V gene. Between the trimmed V and J ends, which lost 5 bases and 14 bases, there was a span of 18 bases. The CDR3 sequence is 13 residues long. CDR3 protein: CASSPGGNPVLFF. In DNA, the CDR3 is TGTGCCAGCAGTCCGGGCGGGAACCCCGTGCTGTTTTTT.

V and J are TRBV4-3 and TRBJ2-7, with D perhaps TRBD2 (7 bases). CDR1 LGHNA and CDR2 YSLEER come from the germline V gene. The germline V and J ends were trimmed by 4 bases and 7 bases, with 20 bases remaining between them. The CDR3 has 15 residues. This CDR3 is CASSLEGGALGEQYF. The CDR3 DNA follows: TGCGCCAGCAGCCTAGAAGGGGGGGCGCTAGGTGAGCAGTACTTC.

The J gene is TRBJ2-7, the V gene TRBV6-5; no firm D call. Germline V CDR1 and CDR2: MNHEY, SVGAGI. The CDR3 length is 14 residues. V was trimmed by 2 bases and J by 4 bases, leaving 12 bases between them. This CDR3 is CASSYQDSSYEQYF. CDR3 bases: TGTGCCAGCAGTTACCAAGACTCGTCTTACGAGCAGTACTTC.

This clone was recorded once. This chain uses TRBV13 with TRBJ1-2; D is unclear. CDR1 PRHDT and CDR2 FYEKMQ come from the germline V gene (reference sequence). The CDR3 has 12 amino acids. V gave up 3 bases and J gave up 7 bases, with 9 bases separating them. The DNA of the CDR3 is TGTGCCAGCAGCTTCGGGAGAGGTGGCTACACCTTC. Translating gives CASSFGRGGYTF.

This chain joins TRBV7-3 and TRBJ2-1, with 7 bases matching TRBD2. CDR3 size: 16 residues. Per germline, CDR1 SGHTA and CDR2 FQGTGA. Unmatched junction bases numbered 5, after V lost 3 bases and J lost 0 bases. The CDR3 DNA sequence: TGTGCCAGCAGCTTGGGCGGCGGGGGCTCCTACAATGAGCAGTTCTTC. Encoded protein: CASSLGGGGSYNEQFF.